What follows are 17 T cell receptor beta chains derived from one specimen sequenced in a study of T cells expressing NK-cell markers. TCRdb re-called the 5' RACE reads; every CDR3 protein appears as one record, without DNA. This sample's table reports roughly 170,000 distinct CDR3 sequences. The material sequenced was blood T cells: a sorted CD56 or NKG2C T cell subset, CD4+ or CD8+ T cells, or bulk PBMC T cells (not recorded which). The receptors here all came from a woman aged 18 to 69 in good health.

The chain links TRBV2 to TRBJ2-7. This CDR3 contains 16 residues. Germline V gives CDR1 SNHLY, CDR2 FYNNEI. CDR3 loop: CASSESGANRNYEQYF.

The V call is TRBV12-3 or TRBV12-4, the J call TRBJ2-5; without DNA, the TCRdb call of TRBD1 cannot be checked. The CDR3 contains 13 residues. CDR3 amino acids: CASGDREEETQYF.

This chain links TRBV7-9 with TRBJ2-1; TCRdb calls TRBD2, which cannot be checked without DNA. This CDR3 region has 15 residues. Germline CDR1 is SEHNR and CDR2 is FQNEAQ (reference sequence). CDR3 residues: CASSFRLAGNNEQFF.

The V call is TRBV5-1, the J call TRBJ2-2; the D call from TCRdb, TRBD1, cannot be confirmed without DNA. The CDR3 covers 17 residues. CDR1 and CDR2 (germline): SGHRS, YFSETQ. CDR3 sequence: CASSLVGPSTGTGELFF.

The V call is TRBV24-1, the J call TRBJ2-1. The length of the CDR3 is 13 residues. CDR1 KGHDR and CDR2 SFDVKD come from the germline V gene. The CDR3 sequence: CATSDSQVYEQFF.

The chain employs TRBV24-1 and TRBJ2-3; with no DNA, the TCRdb D assignment of TRBD1 cannot be verified. Per the germline V gene, CDR1 is KGHDR and CDR2 is SFDVKD. The CDR3 extends over 14 amino acids. The CDR3 here is CATSPGGSTDTQYF.

The chain carries TRBV20-1 and TRBJ2-1; the TCRdb D gene call, TRBD2, has no DNA to confirm it. This CDR3 is 15 amino acids long. Germline CDR1 DFQATT, CDR2 SNEGSKA (reference sequence). The CDR3 sequence: CSASSGTSARNEQFF.

The chain combines TRBV5-1 with TRBJ2-4; checking the TCRdb D call of TRBD2 is not possible without DNA. The CDR3 totals 17 residues. Germline V lookup: CDR1 SGHRS, CDR2 YFSETQ. CDR3 residues: CASSLEGLAGNKNIQYF.

The chain links TRBV9 to TRBJ2-1; with no DNA, the TCRdb D assignment of TRBD2 cannot be verified. The CDR3 spans 13 residues. Germline-derived CDR1 and CDR2 are SGDLS and YYNGEE. The CDR3 protein is CASSPLGYNEQFF.

This chain joins TRBV11-2 and TRBJ2-5; as DNA is missing, the TRBD2 call by TCRdb cannot be tested. The CDR3 runs 15 residues. In germline, CDR1 is SGHAT, CDR2 FQNNGV. Here the CDR3 reads CASSLEASGGETQYF.

The rearrangement links TRBV5-1 to TRBJ2-2; TCRdb proposes TRBD1, but this gene call is untestable without DNA. CDR3 length equals 18 residues. CDR1 and CDR2 (germline): SGHRS, YFSETQ. The CDR3 region is CASSLREGGTGDTGELFF.

The chain is built from TRBV9 and TRBJ2-1; no DNA is available, so the TRBD2 call from TCRdb remains unchecked. CDR1 and CDR2 (germline): SGDLS, YYNGEE. CDR3 size: 15 residues. CDR3 sequence: CASSARTSSGDEQFF.

The V and J genes are TRBV18 and TRBJ1-1. The CDR3 is made up of 13 amino acids. Germline assignment: CDR1 KGHSH and CDR2 LQKENI. CDR3 residues: CASSESRRTEAFF.

V and J are TRBV2 and TRBJ2-7; without DNA, the TCRdb call of TRBD1 cannot be checked. CDR1 is SNHLY, CDR2 FYNNEI, per germline. The CDR3 consists of 13 residues. CDR3 region: CASNRDQSYEQYF.

The chain joins TRBV19 to TRBJ2-3; with no DNA, the TCRdb D assignment of TRBD1 cannot be verified. The CDR3 runs 16 residues. CDR1 LNHDA and CDR2 SQIVND come from the germline V gene (reference sequence). The CDR3 here is CASSIDPGFTGDTQYF.

V is TRBV7-8 and J is TRBJ1-6; TCRdb gives TRBD1 as the D gene, but with no DNA this cannot be confirmed. The CDR3 sequence is 15 residues long. The germline gives CDR1 SGHVS, CDR2 FQNEAQ. The CDR3 is CASSLTGQGASPLHF.

This chain uses TRBV13 with TRBJ2-6; TCRdb indicates TRBD1, and absent DNA this call remains unverified. The CDR3 has 15 residues. Germline V gene data show CDR1 as PRHDT and CDR2 as FYEKMQ (reference sequence). CDR3 sequence reads: CASSPRGGGANVLTF.